The 31 T cell receptor beta chains listed next were all sequenced from one sample in a study of blood T cell repertoires in COVID-19. TCRdb keeps only in-frame clones here, not all; method: immunoSEQ multiplex PCR. The sample records about 95,000 clones, roughly 80% being singletons. Source material: peripheral blood. Receptors were obtained from an elderly man with active or convalescent COVID-19.

V is TRBV2 and J is TRBJ1-1; 10 nucleotides align to TRBD1. With V trimmed by 6 bases and J by 5 bases, 3 bases remained unmatched. The germline gives CDR1 SNHLY, CDR2 FYNNEI. The CDR3 extends over 13 amino acids. This chain's CDR3 is CASRGQGGTEAFF. The DNA of the CDR3 is TGTGCCAGCAGAGGACAGGGGGGGACTGAAGCTTTCTTT.

The chain recombines TRBV4-2 with TRBJ2-7; tentatively, D is TRBD2 (5 bases). This CDR3 is built from 15 residues. CDR1 is LGHNA and CDR2 is YNFKEQ in the germline V gene. Trimming left V 1 base short and J 0 bases short, with 10 bases between. The DNA of the CDR3 is TGTGCCAGCAGCCAAGGGCTGGGAGTCTCCTACGAGCAGTACTTC. It is translated as CASSQGLGVSYEQYF.

The rearrangement links TRBV7-2 to TRBJ2-5; tentative D call: TRBD1 (5 bases). The V end was cut by 2 bases, the J end by 1 base, with 14 bases between. The germline V gene has CDR1 SGHTA and CDR2 FQGNSA. The CDR3 is made up of 16 amino acids. For the CDR3, the DNA is TGTGCCAGCAGCTTAATAGCAGGGCTCGCCCAAGAGACCCAGTACTTC. Translation gives CASSLIAGLAQETQYF.

The sample holds a few counts of this clone. The chain uses TRBV28 and TRBJ1-1; weak D call: TRBD1 (6 bases). The CDR3 covers 17 residues. Per germline, CDR1 MDHEN and CDR2 SYDVKM. Trimming cost V 3 bases and J 4 bases, with 21 bases left between them. The CDR3 nucleotides are TGTGCCAGCAGTTTTTGGGTGGCAGTCAGGGGCGGCACTGAAGCTTTCTTT. It yields the protein CASSFWVAVRGGTEAFF.

V is TRBV6-6 and J is TRBJ2-3, with D unresolved. Per germline, CDR1 MNHNY and CDR2 SVGAGI (reference sequence). V lost 5 bases and J 1 base, leaving 16 bases between the germline ends. The CDR3 has 16 residues. The CDR3 is CASSQTPKPGTDTQYF. CDR3 bases: TGTGCCAGCAGTCAAACTCCCAAACCTGGCACAGATACGCAGTATTTT.

This clone has just one count. V usage is TRBV5-1 and J usage is TRBJ2-5; maybe TRBD2 (5 bases). Trimming left V 4 bases short and J 1 base short, with 20 bases between. The germline gives CDR1 SGHRS, CDR2 YFSETQ. This CDR3 region has 17 residues. The DNA for the CDR3 is TGCGCCAGCAGCCCACCCGGGTTGAGGGAGAGCCAAGAGACCCAGTACTTC. Translated: CASSPPGLRESQETQYF.

The rearrangement uses TRBV19 and TRBJ2-1; a weak D match, TRBD2 (6 bases). The CDR3 extends over 15 amino acids. Trimming stripped 4 bases from V and 0 bases from J, with 10 bases between. Germline values: CDR1 LNHDA, CDR2 SQIVND (reference sequence). CDR3: CASSSGAYSYNEQFF. CDR3 nucleotides: TGTGCCAGTAGTAGCGGGGCATACTCCTACAATGAGCAGTTCTTC.

The V call is TRBV11-3, the J call TRBJ2-1, with 9 bases lining up with TRBD2. This CDR3 is built from 15 residues. Trimming at V came to 2 bases and at J to 4 bases, leaving 3 bases not matched to a gene. CDR1 is SGHNT and CDR2 is YENEEA in the germline V gene. The CDR3 region is CASSLSGGRYNEQFF. As DNA, the CDR3 is TGTGCCAGCAGCTTAAGCGGGGGGCGGTACAATGAGCAGTTCTTC.

This sequence joins TRBV5-1 and TRBJ1-1; D is undetermined. The CDR3 sequence is 14 residues long. Trimming pared 8 bases from V and 1 base from J, leaving 15 bases between. Germline loops: CDR1 SGHRS, CDR2 YFSETQ. CDR3 residues: CASHRRGKNTEAFF. Written as DNA, the CDR3 is TGCGCCAGTCATCGGCGGGGTAAGAACACTGAAGCTTTCTTT.

The chain links TRBV28 to TRBJ1-6; 7 nucleotides match TRBD1. The germline CDR1 and CDR2 sequences are MDHEN and SYDVKM. The CDR3 runs 15 residues. V shed 1 base, J shed 10 bases, and the junction held 7 bases outside the gene matches. The CDR3, as DNA: TGTGCCAGCAGTTTATCCACAGGGGCGGGGTCACCCCTCCACTTT. Its translation: CASSLSTGAGSPLHF.

The J gene is TRBJ2-5, the V gene TRBV5-1, with a possible D match to TRBD1 (5 bases). Germline-derived CDR1 and CDR2 are SGHRS and YFSETQ. The CDR3 is made up of 11 amino acids. Trimming stripped 4 bases from V and 10 bases from J, with 11 bases between. The CDR3 DNA is TGCGCCAGCAGCCCAGGGCCGAGCCAGTACTTC. Amino acids: CASSPGPSQYF.

V and J are TRBV7-2 and TRBJ2-7, with D tentatively TRBD2 (5 bases). V was clipped by 5 bases and J by 4 bases, with 15 bases between them. CDR1 is SGHTA, CDR2 FQGNSA, per germline. The CDR3 totals 14 residues. The CDR3 DNA is TGTGCCAGCAGCCCCATGGCTGGGAGATACGAGCAGTACTTC. It translates to CASSPMAGRYEQYF.

The chain employs TRBV19 and TRBJ2-5; D might be TRBD2 (5 bases). Trimming took 5 bases from V and 2 from J, leaving 12 bases between them. CDR3 length: 14 amino acids. The germline CDR1 and CDR2 sequences are LNHDA and SQIVND (reference sequence). Written as DNA, the CDR3 is TGTGCCAGTAGTTTGAGCGGATTGCAAGAGACCCAGTACTTC. This codes for CASSLSGLQETQYF.

The gene calls are TRBV14 and TRBJ1-6; 7 bases are shared with TRBD1. The V segment lost 4 bases and the J segment 9 bases; nucleotides outside the gene matches: 12. Germline CDR1 SGHDN, CDR2 FVKESK. CDR3 length: 16 residues. CDR3 sequence: CASSRRGGTEISPLHF. The CDR3 DNA follows: TGTGCCAGCAGCCGAAGAGGGGGGACAGAGATTTCACCCCTCCACTTT.

The rearrangement uses TRBV5-4 and TRBJ1-2; D may be TRBD1 (5 bases). V was cut by 3 bases and J by 2 bases, with 17 bases left in between. Germline V gives CDR1 SGHNT, CDR2 YYREEE (reference sequence). This CDR3 spans 16 amino acids. For the CDR3, the DNA is TGTGCCAGCAGCTCTAATCGAGCAGGGCTGAACTATGGCTACACCTTC. Translation: CASSSNRAGLNYGYTF. The whole variable domain, remainder taken from reference TRBV5-4 and TRBJ1-2, is ETGVTQSPTHLIKTRGQQVTLRCSSQSGHNTVSWYQQALGQGPQFIFQYYREEENGRGNFPPRFSGLQFPNYSSELNVNALELDDSALYLCASSSNRAGLNYGYTFGSGTRLTVV.

The rearrangement uses TRBV5-1 and TRBJ1-4, with 7 bases that match TRBD1. Germline V gene lookup returns CDR1 SGHRS and CDR2 YFSETQ. The CDR3 sequence is 18 residues long. Trimming took 4 bases from V and 0 from J; bases not matched to a gene: 12. CDR3 DNA: TGCGCCAGCAGCACCTTAGGACAGGTGAAGTCAACTAATGAAAAACTGTTTTTT. This gives the protein CASSTLGQVKSTNEKLFF.

This chain connects TRBV9 to TRBJ1-6; 12 positions agree with TRBD1. The CDR3 has 17 amino acids. The ends lost 2 bases at V and 6 bases at J; junction bases unmatched: 6. Germline values: CDR1 SGDLS, CDR2 YYNGEE. CDR3 bases: TGTGCCAGCAGCGTGGGGGGACAGGGGGCCCTTAATTCACCCCTCCACTTT. Amino acids: CASSVGGQGALNSPLHF. The full variable domain, with the rest looked up from reference TRBV9 and TRBJ1-6, is DSGVTQTPKHLITATGQRVTLRCSPRSGDLSVYWYQQSLDQGLQFLIQYYNGEERAKGNILERFSAQQFPDLHSELNLSSLELGDSALYFCASSVGGQGALNSPLHFGNGTRLTVT.

This sequence joins TRBV12-3 or TRBV12-4 and TRBJ1-2; no clear D gene. There are 12 residues in the CDR3. V was clipped by 6 bases and J by 4 bases, with 9 bases between them. The DNA for the CDR3 is TGTGCCAGCAGCTACTCGAGCTATGGCTACACCTTC. Translated: CASSYSSYGYTF.

V usage is TRBV5-1 and J usage is TRBJ1-2, with 11 nucleotides matching TRBD1. Per the germline V gene, CDR1 is SGHRS and CDR2 is YFSETQ. V shed 4 bases and J 10 bases; nucleotides not matched to a gene: 9. This CDR3 comprises 14 residues. The CDR3 loop is CASSIGTGGLHYTF. The CDR3 DNA sequence: TGCGCCAGCAGCATCGGGACAGGGGGTCTACACTACACCTTC.

The V and J genes are TRBV21-1 and TRBJ2-5; TRBD2, the table's D call, lacks a check against the DNA. TRBV21-1 is listed as a pseudogene. This CDR3 spans 15 amino acids. The chain's CDR3 is CASRAGGTRQETQYF. The CDR3 DNA is TGTGCCAGCAGGGCGGGCGGAACGCGGCAAGAGACCCAGTACTTC.

The chain is built from TRBV9 and TRBJ1-3; D unresolved. CDR1 is SGDLS and CDR2 is YYNGEE in the germline V gene. V dropped 0 bases and J dropped 4 bases, with 11 bases sitting between them. This CDR3 has 15 amino acids. The CDR3 DNA reads TGTGCCAGCAGCGTAGAACGGGGTAGAGGAAACACCATATATTTT. Translation gives CASSVERGRGNTIYF.

The rearrangement joins TRBV2 to TRBJ1-5; D is perhaps TRBD1 (6 bases). The CDR3 is 14 amino acids. Trimming stripped 6 bases from V and 5 bases from J, with 14 bases between. Germline loops: CDR1 SNHLY, CDR2 FYNNEI. The CDR3 bases are TGTGCCAGCAGGACAGGAAGACCCTATCAGCCCCAGCATTTT. Residues: CASRTGRPYQPQHF.

The chain is built from TRBV19 and TRBJ1-5; the match to TRBD1 covers 8 bases. The germline V gene has CDR1 LNHDA and CDR2 SQIVND (reference sequence). This CDR3 region has 15 residues. The J segment lost 6 bases and the V segment lost 5 bases, leaving 9 bases of the junction unmatched. The CDR3 is CASSPLSGGVQPQHF. The CDR3 nucleotides are TGTGCCAGTAGTCCCTTATCAGGGGGCGTTCAGCCCCAGCATTTT. The full variable domain, its missing parts supplied by reference TRBV19 and TRBJ1-5, is DGGITQSPKYLFRKEGQNVTLSCEQNLNHDAMYWYRQDPGQGLRLIYYSQIVNDFQKGDIAEGYSVSREKKESFPLTVTSAQKNPTAFYLCASSPLSGGVQPQHFGDGTRLSIL.

V is TRBV2 and J is TRBJ1-6; 8 bases line up with TRBD1. The germline V gene has CDR1 SNHLY and CDR2 FYNNEI. Losses at the gene ends were 7 bases for V and 4 bases for J; bases not matched to a gene: 21. This CDR3 has 20 residues. This CDR3 is CASTDPTGTGTGGYNSPLHF. CDR3 sequence (DNA): TGTGCCAGCACCGACCCAACCGGGACAGGCACGGGGGGATATAATTCACCCCTCCACTTT. The variable domain in full, with the rest retrieved from reference TRBV2 and TRBJ1-6, is EPEVTQTPSHQVTQMGQEVILRCVPISNHLYFYWYRQILGQKVEFLVSFYNNEISEKSEIFDDQFSVERPDGSNFTLKIRSTKLEDSAMYFCASTDPTGTGTGGYNSPLHFGNGTRLTVT.

This clone was seen once. This chain joins TRBV5-6 and TRBJ1-1; 8 nucleotides agree with TRBD1. Losses at the gene ends were 4 bases for V and 0 bases for J; bases not matched to a gene: 8. The germline CDR1 and CDR2 sequences are SGHDT and YYEEEE. This CDR3 has 16 amino acids. The CDR3 region has the DNA TGTGCCAGCAGCACGGACAGGGTTTGGTTGAACACTGAAGCTTTCTTT. It yields the protein CASSTDRVWLNTEAFF.

The rearrangement joins TRBV24-1 to TRBJ1-2, with 9 nucleotides matching TRBD1. The V gene's germline CDR1 is KGHDR and CDR2 SFDVKD. The CDR3 sequence is 14 residues long. Trimming at V came to 2 bases and at J to 8 bases, leaving 5 bases not matched to a gene. The CDR3 bases are TGTGCCACCAGTGATTCCTACAGGGGGCGCGGCTACACCTTC. Its translation is CATSDSYRGRGYTF.

About this clone: The junction does not match germline at one end; this may be a read error. This chain connects TRBV29-1 to TRBJ2-7, with 10 positions matching TRBD2. The CDR3 consists of 14 residues. The V gene's germline CDR1 is SQVTM and CDR2 ANQGSEA. CDR3 in DNA: TGCAGCGTTGAAGGAGGGGCTAGCGGGGGCAGAAAGGACTTC. Encoded protein: CSVEGGASGGRKDF.

This clone was detected once. The chain couples TRBV6-2 or TRBV6-3 to TRBJ2-4; TRBD1 matches at 9 bases. The V gene's germline CDR1 is MNHEY and CDR2 SVGEGT. The CDR3 is 13 residues long. Trimming cost V 6 bases and J 8 bases; bases outside gene matches: 5. The CDR3 region is CASSRTGVHIQYF. The DNA for the CDR3 is TGTGCCAGCAGCCGGACAGGGGTCCACATTCAGTACTTC.

This chain uses TRBV5-1 with TRBJ1-2, with 10 positions matching TRBD1. Germline V lookup: CDR1 SGHRS, CDR2 YFSETQ. Unmatched junction bases numbered 1, after V lost 0 bases and J lost 2 bases. This CDR3 has 15 residues. CDR3 region: CASSLGDRGNYGYTF. The CDR3 DNA follows: TGCGCCAGCAGCTTGGGGGACAGGGGAAACTATGGCTACACCTTC.

This clone was detected once. The CDR3 DNA sequence: TGTGCCAGCAGTTACGGCTCTAACAGGGAGATGTTTTTT. Its protein is CASSYGSNREMFF. The V gene is TRBV6-6, the J gene TRBJ1-4; possibly TRBD1 for D (6 bases). The CDR3 extends over 13 amino acids. Trimming stripped 2 bases from V and 15 bases from J, with 16 bases between. Looked up from germline, CDR1 is MNHNY and CDR2 is SVGAGI (reference sequence).

V usage is TRBV5-1 and J usage is TRBJ2-1; 7 positions agree with TRBD1. Germline V gene sequence: CDR1 SGHRS, CDR2 YFSETQ. The V and J ends lost 4 bases and 0 bases, in that order; junction bases with no gene match: 4. CDR3 length: 15 residues. DNA for the CDR3: TGCGCCAGCAGCCCACAGGGGAACTCCTACAATGAGCAGTTCTTC. Amino acids: CASSPQGNSYNEQFF.